This TCR beta chain originates from a study of cytomegalovirus exposure and HLA in healthy donors. Study conclusions and caveats: Earlier analysis yielded a pattern in which most TCR beta V segments were productive about 87% or about 30% of the time. The Asian-associated ancestry cluster reportedly had fewer N-insertions than the approximately 690-donor mean in a later analysis.

PCR primers comprised 60 Vbeta and 13 Jbeta primers. Profiled with immunoSEQ multiplex PCR; TCRdb holds only in-frame clones, not every one. The table records under 200,000 clones, almost 85% of them present only once. Comments on this clone: As yet, its antigen is unknown.

This CDR3 region has 13 residues. Germline-derived CDR1 and CDR2 are SGHTA and FQGNSA. V lost 2 bases and J lost 5, with 9 bases in between. What was sequenced was PBMCs. This TCR came from a woman in her forties or fifties in good health and CMV-seronegative. V is TRBV7-2 and J is TRBJ1-1, with D unresolved. The CDR3 nucleotides are TGTGCCAGCAGCTTATCTCTCTTGACTGAAGCTTTCTTT. This codes for CASSLSLLTEAFF.